The sequence of this T cell receptor (beta chain) was determined in a study of shared clonotypes between healthy human individuals. Original analysis: Filtering differed, since immunoSEQ gave only junction sequences and no quality scores. The repertoire was sequenced with immunoSEQ multiplex PCR; TCRdb's copy has only in-frame clones and lacks some. Clone size and the V and J calls come from that table; the DNA yielded D and trimming. The sample lists over 2 million clones; approximately 94% were seen once. Details on this clone: What it binds is unknown.

Only CD45RO-negative cells positively selected for CCR7 counted as naive CD8 cells, so terminally differentiated effector memory CD45RA+ cells were excluded. Every one of the donors was a Caucasian adult that lived in Nashville, Tennessee. General study points: Clonotypes shared by all four sorted-subset donors had higher generation probabilities than non-shared clonotypes. Four donors held about 4.5% of naive CD4 clonotypes in common.

The CDR3 is 16 amino acids. V shed 4 bases, J shed 0 bases, and the junction held 10 bases outside the gene matches. Germline V gene sequence: CDR1 SGHTS, CDR2 YDEGEE. V usage is TRBV5-8 and J usage is TRBJ2-7, with 7 bases that match TRBD1. The sample was naive CD8+ T cells sorted from blood. The receptor was isolated from a man younger than 30 in good health. The CDR3 loop is CASSPRTGGISYEQYF. CDR3 nucleotides: TGTGCCAGCAGCCCACGGACAGGAGGCATCTCCTACGAGCAGTACTTC.